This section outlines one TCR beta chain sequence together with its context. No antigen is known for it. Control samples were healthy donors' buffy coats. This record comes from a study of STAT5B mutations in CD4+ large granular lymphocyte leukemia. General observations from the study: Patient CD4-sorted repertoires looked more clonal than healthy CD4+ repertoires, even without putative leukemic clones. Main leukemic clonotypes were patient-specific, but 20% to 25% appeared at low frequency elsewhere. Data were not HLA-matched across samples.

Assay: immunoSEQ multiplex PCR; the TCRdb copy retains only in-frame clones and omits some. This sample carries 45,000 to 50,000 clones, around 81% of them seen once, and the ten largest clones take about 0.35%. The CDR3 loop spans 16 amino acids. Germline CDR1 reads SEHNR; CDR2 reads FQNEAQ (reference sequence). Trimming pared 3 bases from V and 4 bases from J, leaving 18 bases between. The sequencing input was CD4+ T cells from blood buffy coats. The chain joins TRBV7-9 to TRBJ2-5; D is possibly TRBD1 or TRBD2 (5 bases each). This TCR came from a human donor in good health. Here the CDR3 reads CASSLIRDPEGETQYF. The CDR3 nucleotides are TGTGCCAGCAGCTTGATAAGGGACCCCGAGGGAGAGACCCAGTACTTC.